This T cell receptor beta chain originates from a study of cytomegalovirus exposure and HLA in healthy donors. Study in general: A data release that came early held around 85 million unique TCRs from HLA-typed donors. Findings of the study overall: Apparent HLA restriction characterized most CMV-associated TCR beta chains in a later analysis.

The donors comprised healthy bone marrow donors. This PCR relied on a set of 60 Vbeta primers and 13 Jbeta primers. The assay was immunoSEQ multiplex PCR, and TCRdb's table has in-frame clones only and misses some. The sample holds fewer than 200,000 clones; roughly four fifths are singletons and the top ten take about 2.3%. On this clone itself: What it binds is not known.

The sequence was collected from a woman younger than 45 in good health and CMV-seronegative. The sample comprised PBMCs.

The CDR3 spells CASSYVQGKTEAFF. The CDR3 DNA is TGTGCCAGCAGTTACGTACAGGGAAAAACTGAAGCTTTCTTT. The chain has TRBV6-5 and TRBJ1-1, with D possibly being TRBD1 (6 bases). The germline gives CDR1 MNHEY, CDR2 SVGAGI. The V gene lost 2 bases and the J gene lost 5 bases, with 12 bases spanning the gap. This CDR3 contains 14 residues.